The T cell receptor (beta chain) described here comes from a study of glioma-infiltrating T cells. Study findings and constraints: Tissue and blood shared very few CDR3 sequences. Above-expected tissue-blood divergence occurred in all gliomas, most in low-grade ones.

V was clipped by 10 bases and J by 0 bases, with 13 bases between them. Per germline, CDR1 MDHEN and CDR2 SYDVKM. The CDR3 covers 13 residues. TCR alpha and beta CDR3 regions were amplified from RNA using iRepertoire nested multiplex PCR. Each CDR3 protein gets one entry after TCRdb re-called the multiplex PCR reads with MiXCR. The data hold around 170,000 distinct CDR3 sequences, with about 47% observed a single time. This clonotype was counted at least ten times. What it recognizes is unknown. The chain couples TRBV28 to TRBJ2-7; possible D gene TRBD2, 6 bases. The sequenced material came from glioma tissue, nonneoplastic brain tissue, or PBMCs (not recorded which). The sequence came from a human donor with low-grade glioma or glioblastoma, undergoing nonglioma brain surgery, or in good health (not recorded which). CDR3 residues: CATRGTASYEQYF. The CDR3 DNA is TGTGCCACACGGGGGACGGCCTCCTACGAGCAGTACTTC.